This section outlines one TCR beta chain sequence together with its context. The antigen is not known. A constant-region primer primed TCR beta cDNA synthesis from 450 to 550 ng of total RNA. What produced the TCR beta libraries was three nested multiplex PCR rounds using slightly modified ARM-PCR. It was with TRBV1-TRBV30 forward primers and a C-beta reverse primer that the first two PCR rounds were run, at 10 cycles each. MiXCR, applied by TCRdb to the multiplex PCR reads, yields one record per CDR3 protein. The sample contains about 320,000 distinct CDR3 sequences, 65% of which appear only once. For blood RNA, unsorted whole blood served as the source, and germline DNA was extracted too. CDR3 length: 16 amino acids. Germline lookup yields CDR1 WNHNN and CDR2 SYGVQD (reference sequence). V was shortened by 3 bases and J by 2 bases, with 16 bases between the two germline ends. These data are taken from a study of tumor-infiltrating lymphocytes in primary liver carcinoma. Study background: Primary liver carcinoma, confirmed by histopathology, was surgically resected. The study obtained roughly 3.5 to 7.13 million productive TCRbeta reads per sample, similar across tissue types.

Overall study findings and caveats: Relative to tumor region pairs, the tumor-adjacent and tumor-blood pairs showed overlap that was lower. Bulk samples went unsorted, so CD4+ and CD8+ repertoires were not compared.

The source is a man aged 35-49 years with primary liver carcinoma and hepatitis B virus infection. V and J are TRBV10-1 and TRBJ2-5; D is possibly TRBD2 (5 bases). The sequenced sample consisted of peripheral blood. The CDR3 region is CASSEPADLFQETQYF. The CDR3 DNA is TGCGCCAGCAGTGAACCAGCGGACCTTTTTCAAGAGACCCAGTACTTC.